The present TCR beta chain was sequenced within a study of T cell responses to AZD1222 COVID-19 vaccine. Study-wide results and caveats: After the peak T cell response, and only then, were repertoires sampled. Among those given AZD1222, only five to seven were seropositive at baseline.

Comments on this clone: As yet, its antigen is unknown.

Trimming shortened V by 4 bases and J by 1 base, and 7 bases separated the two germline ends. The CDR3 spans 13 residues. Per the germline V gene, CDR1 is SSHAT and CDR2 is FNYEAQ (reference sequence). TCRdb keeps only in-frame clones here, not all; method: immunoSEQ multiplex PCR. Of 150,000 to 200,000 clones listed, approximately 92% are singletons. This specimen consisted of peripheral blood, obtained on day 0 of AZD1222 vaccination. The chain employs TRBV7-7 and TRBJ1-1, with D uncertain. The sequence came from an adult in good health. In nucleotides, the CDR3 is TGTGCCAGCAGCTCTAACACGAACACTGAAGCTTTCTTT. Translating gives CASSSNTNTEAFF.